This T cell receptor (beta chain) derives from a study of blood T cell repertoires in COVID-19. This clone was recorded once. The method was immunoSEQ multiplex PCR; TCRdb's version includes in-frame clones alone and lacks a portion of them. The sample has about 60,000 clones; roughly 87% are singletons. The CDR3 totals 13 residues. Germline CDR1 reads GTSNPN; CDR2 reads SVGIG (reference sequence). V lost 5 bases, J lost 3 bases, and 3 bases stayed unmatched. The clonotype comes from a man aged 45-60 years with active COVID-19. Sequencing was carried out using peripheral blood. The J gene is TRBJ1-5, the V gene TRBV30; 8 bases are a match to TRBD1. For the CDR3, the DNA is TGTGCCTGGCAGGGGGCGGCCAATCAGCCCCAGCATTTT. Translated: CAWQGAANQPQHF.